This TCR beta chain was sequenced during a study of cytomegalovirus exposure and HLA in healthy donors. Study details: The 90 to 150 validation repertoires used a platform that matched the one used for the approximately 690 first-cohort repertoires, as a later analysis reported.

The donors were members of the validation cohort, which comprised 90 to 150 subjects and was separate from the first cohort of 666 subjects. Germline V gives CDR1 SGHDT, CDR2 YYEEEE. This CDR3 spans 16 amino acids. V gave up 1 base and J gave up 2 bases; unmatched junction bases: 2. The table came from immunoSEQ multiplex PCR; TCRdb's copy has only in-frame clones and leaves some out. This table holds over 200,000 clones, just over 85% found once. The sequenced sample consisted of PBMCs. The source of this sequence is a woman under 30 in good health and CMV-seronegative. This chain joins TRBV5-6 and TRBJ2-3; 12 positions match TRBD2. The CDR3 here is CASSLPSGRDTDTQYF. The CDR3 DNA reads TGTGCCAGCAGCTTGCCTAGCGGGAGGGACACAGATACGCAGTATTTT.